The 14 T cell receptor beta chains reported below all come from one sample, sequenced in a study of technical replicates of blood from a few donors. Clones were sequenced by immunoSEQ multiplex PCR, and TCRdb holds only the in-frame ones, with some missing. The table shows over 85,000 clones, with around 96% occurring only once. Input material: T cells isolated from PBMCs. The receptors come from a human donor in good health.

The genes are TRBV7-6 and TRBJ2-7; the match to TRBD1 covers 8 bases. Trimming took 2 bases from V and 3 from J; bases not matched to a gene: 3. CDR1 SGHVS and CDR2 FNYEAQ come from the germline V gene. The CDR3 runs to 14 residues. As DNA, the CDR3 is TGTGCCAGCAGCTTATTTGGACAGGGCTACGAGCAGTACTTC. Translation: CASSLFGQGYEQYF.

The genes are TRBV18 and TRBJ2-5; 8 bases map to TRBD2. Germline V gene data show CDR1 as KGHSH and CDR2 as LQKENI. There are 16 residues in the CDR3. Germline trimming cut 6 bases from V and 6 bases from J; bases unmatched to any gene: 15. The DNA of the CDR3 is TGTGCCAGCTCCCTAGTTGTGGTAGCGGGATTGAAGACCCAGTACTTC. This encodes CASSLVVVAGLKTQYF.

V usage is TRBV30 and J usage is TRBJ1-1; a possible D gene is TRBD1 (6 bases). CDR1 GTSNPN and CDR2 SVGIG come from the germline V gene (reference sequence). Trimming took 2 bases from V and 10 from J, leaving 11 bases between them. The CDR3 has 11 residues. CDR3 in amino acids: CAWSTAGVAFF. The DNA of the CDR3 is TGTGCCTGGAGTACTGCAGGGGTAGCTTTCTTT. Looking up the rest from reference TRBV30 and TRBJ1-1 gives the full variable domain: SQTIHQWPATLVQPVGSPLSLECTVEGTSNPNLYWYRQAAGRGLQLLFYSVGIGQISSEVPQNLSASRPQDRQFILSSKKLLLSDSGFYLCAWSTAGVAFFGQGTRLTVV.

The rearrangement joins TRBV4-2 to TRBJ2-7; a possible D gene is TRBD1 (5 bases). V was cut by 0 bases and J by 0 bases, with 18 bases left in between. The CDR3 sequence is 18 residues long. In germline, CDR1 is LGHNA, CDR2 YNFKEQ. This chain's CDR3 is CASSQDLVSGFFSYEQYF. Written as DNA, the CDR3 is TGTGCCAGCAGCCAAGATCTAGTATCAGGGTTTTTCTCCTACGAGCAGTACTTC.

This clone came up once. The chain combines TRBV28 with TRBJ1-1; TRBD1 matches 8 bases. Unmatched junction bases numbered 11, after V lost 6 bases and J lost 5 bases. Germline CDR1 and CDR2: MDHEN and SYDVKM. The CDR3 has 15 residues. Here the CDR3 reads CASRLIQGGSTEAFF. The CDR3 DNA sequence: TGTGCCAGCAGACTAATACAGGGGGGATCAACTGAAGCTTTCTTT.

The sample holds one count of this clone. This chain connects TRBV2 to TRBJ2-7, with TRBD1 as a possible D gene (6 bases). V was cut by 7 bases and J by 0 bases, with 13 bases left in between. In germline, CDR1 is SNHLY, CDR2 FYNNEI. The CDR3 contains 14 residues. The CDR3 here is CASKDRISSYEQYF. The CDR3 DNA reads as TGTGCCAGCAAGGACAGAATCAGCTCCTACGAGCAGTACTTC. Full variable domain (missing parts from reference TRBV2 and TRBJ2-7): EPEVTQTPSHQVTQMGQEVILRCVPISNHLYFYWYRQILGQKVEFLVSFYNNEISEKSEIFDDQFSVERPDGSNFTLKIRSTKLEDSAMYFCASKDRISSYEQYFGPGTRLTVT.

The sample holds one count of this clone. V gene TRBV7-8 combines with J gene TRBJ2-2, with 9 bases identical to TRBD1. The germline V gene encodes CDR1 SGHVS and CDR2 FQNEAQ. The CDR3 loop spans 13 amino acids. Trimming took 3 bases from V and 12 from J; bases not matched to a gene: 5. DNA of the CDR3: TGTGCCAGCAGCTTGGACAGGGGTTCTAAGCTGTTTTTT. Protein: CASSLDRGSKLFF.

The J gene is TRBJ2-7, the V gene TRBV30; 8 bases map to TRBD2. CDR1 and CDR2 (germline): GTSNPN, SVGIG (reference sequence). Losses at the gene ends were 2 bases for V and 0 bases for J; bases not matched to a gene: 6. CDR3 length equals 15 residues. The CDR3 nucleotides read TGTGCCTGGAGTCGGGGACTAGGGATCTCCTACGAGCAGTACTTC. Encoded protein: CAWSRGLGISYEQYF. Looking up the rest from reference TRBV30 and TRBJ2-7 gives the full variable domain: SQTIHQWPATLVQPVGSPLSLECTVEGTSNPNLYWYRQAAGRGLQLLFYSVGIGQISSEVPQNLSASRPQDRQFILSSKKLLLSDSGFYLCAWSRGLGISYEQYFGPGTRLTVT.

This clone was seen once. The chain is built from TRBV9 and TRBJ2-5, with TRBD2 identical over 8 bases. Losses at the gene ends were 0 bases for V and 5 bases for J; bases not matched to a gene: 9. The CDR3 is made up of 16 amino acids. Germline lookup yields CDR1 SGDLS and CDR2 YYNGEE. The DNA of the CDR3 is TGTGCCAGCAGCGTAGGGGTAGCGGGATCTGGTGAGACCCAGTACTTC. It yields the protein CASSVGVAGSGETQYF.

This chain uses TRBV19 with TRBJ2-7; TRBD1 aligns across 10 bases. V was clipped by 10 bases and J by 6 bases; unmatched bases: 9. Per germline, CDR1 LNHDA and CDR2 SQIVND (reference sequence). This CDR3 has 13 amino acids. CDR3 in amino acids: CATAGQGLSEQYF. The CDR3 nucleotides read TGTGCCACCGCGGGACAGGGGCTTAGCGAGCAGTACTTC.

The CDR3 nucleotides are TGTGCCAGCAGCTTAAGGTCTAGCGGGAGATTGGGGGCCAAAAACATTCAGTACTTC. Encoded protein: CASSLRSSGRLGAKNIQYF. The genes are TRBV7-3 and TRBJ2-4, with TRBD2 identical over 10 bases. Germline CDR1 is SGHTA and CDR2 is FQGTGA. CDR3 length: 19 residues. The V segment lost 1 base and the J segment 1 base; nucleotides outside the gene matches: 10. Based on the CDR3 plus reference TRBV7-3 and TRBJ2-4, the full variable domain is GAGVSQTPSNKVTEKGKYVELRCDPISGHTALYWYRQSLGQGPEFLIYFQGTGAADDSGLPNDRFFAVRPEGSVSTLKIQRTERGDSAVYLCASSLRSSGRLGAKNIQYFGAGTRLSVL.

The V and J genes are TRBV2 and TRBJ1-2; D perhaps matches TRBD1 (5 bases). CDR3 length: 17 residues. Trimming took 2 bases from V and 3 from J, leaving 19 bases between them. Germline V gene data show CDR1 as SNHLY and CDR2 as FYNNEI. CDR3 loop: CASSEKGQGNPHYGYTF. DNA for the CDR3: TGTGCCAGCAGTGAAAAAGGGCAGGGAAATCCGCACTATGGCTACACCTTC. Based on the CDR3 plus reference TRBV2 and TRBJ1-2, the full variable domain is EPEVTQTPSHQVTQMGQEVILRCVPISNHLYFYWYRQILGQKVEFLVSFYNNEISEKSEIFDDQFSVERPDGSNFTLKIRSTKLEDSAMYFCASSEKGQGNPHYGYTFGSGTRLTVV.

CDR3: CASIPSGTSVRKQFF. Here the CDR3 DNA reads TGTGCCAGCATTCCTTCTGGGACTAGCGTTCGCAAGCAGTTCTTC. The V and J genes are TRBV6-5 and TRBJ2-1, with 10 nucleotides matching TRBD2. Germline CDR1 and CDR2: MNHEY and SVGAGI. The ends lost 7 bases at V and 11 bases at J; junction bases unmatched: 14. The CDR3 is 15 amino acids.

This chain links TRBV9 with TRBJ2-1; D possibly corresponds to TRBD1 (5 bases). CDR1 and CDR2 (germline): SGDLS, YYNGEE. The CDR3 spans 13 residues. V was clipped by 0 bases and J by 5 bases, with 6 bases between them. CDR3 nucleotides: TGTGCCAGCAGCGTAGTGGGGCACAATGAGCAGTTCTTC. Translation: CASSVVGHNEQFF.